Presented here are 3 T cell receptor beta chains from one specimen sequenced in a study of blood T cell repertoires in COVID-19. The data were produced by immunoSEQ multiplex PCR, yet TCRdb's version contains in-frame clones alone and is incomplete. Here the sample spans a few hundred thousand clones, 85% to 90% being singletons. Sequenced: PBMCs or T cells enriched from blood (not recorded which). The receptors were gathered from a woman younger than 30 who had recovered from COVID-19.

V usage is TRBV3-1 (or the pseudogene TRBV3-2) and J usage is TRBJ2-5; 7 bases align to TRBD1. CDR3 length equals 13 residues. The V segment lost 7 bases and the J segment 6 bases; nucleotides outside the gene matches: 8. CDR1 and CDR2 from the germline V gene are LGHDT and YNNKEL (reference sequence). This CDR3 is CASTDRDQKTQYF. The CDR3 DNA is TGTGCCAGCACCGACAGGGACCAGAAGACCCAGTACTTC.

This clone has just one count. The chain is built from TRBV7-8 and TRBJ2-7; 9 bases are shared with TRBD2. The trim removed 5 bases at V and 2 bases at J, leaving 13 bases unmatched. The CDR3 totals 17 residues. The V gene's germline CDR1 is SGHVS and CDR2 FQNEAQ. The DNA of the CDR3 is TGTGCCAGCAGCAATCCCCGGGCGGGAGGGCCGCCCTACGAGCAGTACTTC. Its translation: CASSNPRAGGPPYEQYF.

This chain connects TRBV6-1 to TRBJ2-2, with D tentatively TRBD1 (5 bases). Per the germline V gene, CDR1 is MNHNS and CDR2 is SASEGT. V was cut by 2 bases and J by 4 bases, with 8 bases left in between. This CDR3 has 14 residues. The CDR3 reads CASSEQGFTGELFF. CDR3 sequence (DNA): TGTGCCAGCAGTGAACAGGGTTTCACCGGGGAGCTGTTTTTT.